A single sample gave rise to the 28 T cell receptor beta chains below, sequenced in a study of cytomegalovirus exposure and HLA in healthy donors. PCR was performed using 60 Vbeta and 13 Jbeta primers. Generated by immunoSEQ multiplex PCR, the TCRdb table keeps only in-frame clones and is missing some. Here the sample spans 250,000 to 350,000 clones, 80% being singletons. Input material: PBMCs. These receptors were taken from a girl aged 2-9 years in good health and CMV-seronegative.

CDR3 sequence: CASSYRKMNTEAFF. The CDR3 bases are TGTGCCAGCAGCTACAGGAAGATGAACACTGAAGCTTTCTTT. The chain carries TRBV13 and TRBJ1-1; the D gene is possibly TRBD1 (5 bases). The CDR3 consists of 14 residues. The germline V and J ends were trimmed by 4 bases and 0 bases, with 9 bases remaining between them. Per germline, CDR1 PRHDT and CDR2 FYEKMQ (reference sequence).

This chain uses TRBV7-9 with TRBJ1-1, with D possibly being TRBD1 (5 bases). Germline lookup yields CDR1 SEHNR and CDR2 FQNEAQ (reference sequence). The V end was cut by 2 bases, the J end by 2 bases, with 12 bases between. CDR3 length: 15 residues. Written as DNA, the CDR3 is TGTGCCAGCAGCTTATACGGGGGGAGTAACACTGAAGCTTTCTTT. Translation: CASSLYGGSNTEAFF. The whole variable domain, remainder taken from reference TRBV7-9 and TRBJ1-1, is DTGVSQNPRHKITKRGQNVTFRCDPISEHNRLYWYRQTLGQGPEFLTYFQNEAQLEKSRLLSDRFSAERPKGSFSTLEIQRTEQGDSAMYLCASSLYGGSNTEAFFGQGTRLTVV.

This clone was recorded only once. The chain has TRBV7-7 and TRBJ2-1; 9 bases map to TRBD2. CDR1 SSHAT and CDR2 FNYEAQ come from the germline V gene (reference sequence). The CDR3 has 15 amino acids. V trimming: 3 bases; J trimming: 5 bases; junction bases outside the gene matches: 5. The CDR3 DNA is TGTGCCAGCAGCTTGGGCGCGGGAGGGGACAATGAGCAGTTCTTC. Its translation: CASSLGAGGDNEQFF.

The chain carries TRBV5-1 and TRBJ2-3; D perhaps matches TRBD2 (5 bases). V dropped 2 bases and J dropped 0 bases, with 10 bases sitting between them. The CDR3 totals 15 residues. Germline lookup yields CDR1 SGHRS and CDR2 YFSETQ. CDR3 region: CASSLSWTSTDTQYF. The CDR3 DNA follows: TGCGCCAGCAGCTTATCCTGGACTAGCACAGATACGCAGTATTTT.

This clone showed up just once. The rearrangement uses TRBV9 and TRBJ2-7; 12 bases are shared with TRBD2. Germline loops: CDR1 SGDLS, CDR2 YYNGEE. The V and J ends lost 3 bases and 1 base, in that order; junction bases with no gene match: 8. The CDR3 extends over 17 amino acids. The CDR3 here is CASSGSGLAGPSYEQYF. The CDR3 bases are TGTGCCAGCAGCGGCTCAGGACTAGCGGGGCCGTCCTACGAGCAGTACTTC.

The V call is TRBV11-2, the J call TRBJ2-5, with D possibly TRBD1 on 6 matching bases. The length of the CDR3 is 15 residues. CDR1 SGHAT and CDR2 FQNNGV come from the germline V gene. V was pared by 5 bases and J by 3 bases, with 16 bases between. In nucleotides, the CDR3 is TGTGCCAGCAGCGGGCCGGGACAAGCTGAAGAGACCCAGTACTTC. Translation gives CASSGPGQAEETQYF.

This chain links TRBV9 with TRBJ2-3; 8 bases line up with TRBD2. The germline V gene has CDR1 SGDLS and CDR2 YYNGEE. V was clipped by 2 bases and J by 4 bases; unmatched bases: 15. The CDR3 extends over 18 amino acids. The CDR3 sequence is CASSVYYSGLVRPDTQYF. The DNA for the CDR3 is TGTGCCAGCAGCGTTTATTATTCGGGACTAGTAAGGCCAGATACGCAGTATTTT.

This clone was found once. The rearrangement joins TRBV4-1 to TRBJ2-5; 8 positions agree with TRBD1. The DNA end favors TRBJ2-7, so the J call may be wrong. The CDR3 extends over 14 amino acids. Looked up from germline, CDR1 is MGHRA and CDR2 is YSYEKL. The CDR3 loop reads CASSPDRDGYEQYF. The CDR3 DNA follows: TGCGCCAGCAGCCCGGACAGGGACGGTTACGAGCAGTACTTC.

The J gene is TRBJ2-1, the V gene TRBV18, with TRBD1 as a possible D gene (6 bases). Germline CDR1 reads KGHSH; CDR2 reads LQKENI. CDR3 length equals 16 residues. V lost 3 bases, J lost 3 bases, and 15 bases lay in between. The DNA of the CDR3 is TGTGCCAGCTCACCGCCAGGGGTGGTTCTCTACAATGAGCAGTTCTTC. This encodes CASSPPGVVLYNEQFF. The full variable domain, with the rest looked up from reference TRBV18 and TRBJ2-1, is NAGVMQNPRHLVRRRGQEARLRCSPMKGHSHVYWYRQLPEEGLKFMVYLQKENIIDESGMPKERFSAEFPKEGPSILRIQQVVRGDSAAYFCASSPPGVVLYNEQFFGPGTRLTVL.

This clone was detected once. The chain employs TRBV6-5 and TRBJ1-5; weak D call: TRBD1 (5 bases). From germline, CDR1 is MNHEY and CDR2 SVGAGI. The CDR3 totals 15 residues. V was shortened by 5 bases and J by 9 bases, with 20 bases between the two germline ends. The CDR3 protein is CASSLTGTTMGPQHF. The CDR3 coding sequence is TGTGCCAGCAGTCTAACAGGCACCACGATGGGGCCCCAGCATTTT.

The chain is built from TRBV27 and TRBJ1-5; 7 bases fit TRBD1. V gave up 11 bases and J gave up 5 bases; unmatched junction bases: 21. This CDR3 is built from 17 residues. Germline CDR1 is MNHEY and CDR2 is SMNVEV (reference sequence). The CDR3 coding sequence is TGTGCCTCGTCAACCTTGGGACAGAACTTCGCCCATCAGCCCCAGCATTTT. Its translation: CASSTLGQNFAHQPQHF.

The J gene is TRBJ2-7, the V gene TRBV2; D unresolved. The germline V and J ends were trimmed by 6 bases and 5 bases, with 11 bases remaining between them. The CDR3 length is 12 residues. Per germline, CDR1 SNHLY and CDR2 FYNNEI. CDR3 DNA sequence: TGTGCCAGCAGATTGGCCAGGAACGAGCAGTACTTC. Its translation is CASRLARNEQYF.

CDR3 bases: TGTGCCTGGACGTTCTACAATGAGCAGTTCTTC. Protein: CAWTFYNEQFF. The V call is TRBV30, the J call TRBJ2-1; D gene uncertain. Trimming removed 4 bases from V and 3 bases from J, with 4 bases in between. The germline V gene encodes CDR1 GTSNPN and CDR2 SVGIG (reference sequence). This CDR3 is 11 amino acids long.

This clone was seen only once. V is TRBV30 and J is TRBJ2-5; possibly TRBD2 for D (5 bases). Germline CDR1 is GTSNPN and CDR2 is SVGIG (reference sequence). V lost 4 bases to trimming and J lost 2 bases, with 17 bases between them. The CDR3 runs to 15 residues. CDR3 region: CAWTGLGLPQETQYF. The CDR3 coding sequence is TGTGCCTGGACCGGACTCGGACTCCCACAAGAGACCCAGTACTTC.

The chain recombines TRBV25-1 with TRBJ1-2, with unresolved D. Germline V gives CDR1 MGHDK, CDR2 SYGVNS. CDR3 length: 12 residues. Trimming stripped 6 bases from V and 1 base from J, with 6 bases between. CDR3 loop: CASRLLNYGYTF. Here the CDR3 DNA reads TGTGCCAGCAGACTTCTTAACTATGGCTACACCTTC.

The chain carries TRBV4-1 and TRBJ2-3; the D is unclear. The CDR3 contains 17 residues. Trimming removed 1 base from V and 8 bases from J, with 22 bases in between. Germline V gives CDR1 MGHRA, CDR2 YSYEKL. CDR3 in amino acids: CASSQVDLGFLEGTQYF. CDR3 DNA: TGCGCCAGCAGCCAAGTCGATCTCGGATTCCTAGAAGGTACGCAGTATTTT.

The chain uses TRBV29-1 and TRBJ2-7; D is perhaps TRBD2 (5 bases). V lost 4 bases to trimming and J lost 2 bases, with 6 bases between them. From germline, CDR1 is SQVTM and CDR2 ANQGSEA. The CDR3 runs 11 residues. CDR3 nucleotides: TGCAGCGTTGTGAGGGCCTACGAGCAGTACTTC. Its translation: CSVVRAYEQYF.

The chain has TRBV9 and TRBJ2-7; tentatively, D is TRBD1 (6 bases). V lost 4 bases and J lost 5, with 19 bases in between. There are 15 residues in the CDR3. Germline CDR1 and CDR2: SGDLS and YYNGEE. The CDR3 bases are TGTGCCAGCAGCAATCGGACAGCTCCAATTAACGAGCAGTACTTC. It is translated as CASSNRTAPINEQYF.

This clone was seen more than once but under ten times. V usage is TRBV5-4 and J usage is TRBJ2-3; 8 bases align to TRBD1. Looked up from germline, CDR1 is SGHNT and CDR2 is YYREEE (reference sequence). The CDR3 runs to 15 residues. V was clipped by 3 bases and J by 1 base; unmatched bases: 4. CDR3 nucleotide sequence: TGTGCCAGCAGCTACGGGACAGGACGCACAGATACGCAGTATTTT. Translation: CASSYGTGRTDTQYF. Looking up the rest from reference TRBV5-4 and TRBJ2-3 gives the full variable domain: ETGVTQSPTHLIKTRGQQVTLRCSSQSGHNTVSWYQQALGQGPQFIFQYYREEENGRGNFPPRFSGLQFPNYSSELNVNALELDDSALYLCASSYGTGRTDTQYFGPGTRLTVL.

Remarks on this clone: The junction does not match germline at one end; this may be a read error. CDR3 sequence reads: CSVEVLMKGIPGQGYLNTRELFF. CDR3 sequence (DNA): TGCAGCGTTGAAGTCCTAATGAAGGGCATACCGGGACAGGGCTACCTGAACACCAGGGAGCTGTTTTTT. This chain uses TRBV29-1 with TRBJ2-2; 9 nucleotides align to TRBD1. This CDR3 is built from 23 residues. The germline CDR1 and CDR2 sequences are SQVTM and ANQGSEA.

The V gene is TRBV7-9, the J gene TRBJ2-7; 8 bases are a match to TRBD1. Germline V gives CDR1 SEHNR, CDR2 FQNEAQ (reference sequence). V lost 3 bases, J lost 5 bases, and 3 bases stayed unmatched. The CDR3 consists of 13 residues. This chain's CDR3 is CASSFRGQDEQYF. The CDR3 coding sequence is TGTGCCAGCAGCTTCAGGGGGCAAGACGAGCAGTACTTC. Variable domain in full (rest from reference TRBV7-9 and TRBJ2-7): DTGVSQNPRHKITKRGQNVTFRCDPISEHNRLYWYRQTLGQGPEFLTYFQNEAQLEKSRLLSDRFSAERPKGSFSTLEIQRTEQGDSAMYLCASSFRGQDEQYFGPGTRLTVT.

The rearrangement joins TRBV5-1 to TRBJ2-3, with 7 bases identical to TRBD2. CDR3 length: 16 amino acids. Germline V gene sequence: CDR1 SGHRS, CDR2 YFSETQ. V gave up 4 bases and J gave up 0 bases; unmatched junction bases: 8. CDR3 bases: TGCGCCAGCAGCCTCTACACTAGCGACAGCACAGATACGCAGTATTTT. Its protein is CASSLYTSDSTDTQYF.

The V and J genes are TRBV5-1 and TRBJ1-5, with 8 nucleotides matching TRBD1. Germline V gene sequence: CDR1 SGHRS, CDR2 YFSETQ. The V and J ends lost 4 bases and 1 base, in that order; junction bases with no gene match: 4. The CDR3 consists of 15 residues. The CDR3: CASSLPGGSNQPQHF. CDR3 bases: TGCGCCAGCAGCCTACCAGGGGGCAGCAATCAGCCCCAGCATTTT.

This clone was detected only once. The chain carries TRBV6-5 and TRBJ2-2, with a tentative D call TRBD2 (5 bases). The CDR3 contains 16 residues. Trimming stripped 2 bases from V and 8 bases from J, with 18 bases between. Germline V CDR1 and CDR2: MNHEY, SVGAGI. CDR3 in DNA: TGTGCCAGCAGTTACGCGTTAGCGCCCCGGAGGGGGGAGCTGTTTTTT. It translates to CASSYALAPRRGELFF.

A single count supports this clone. The chain joins TRBV2 to TRBJ1-1; 8 nucleotides line up with TRBD1. Germline V lookup: CDR1 SNHLY, CDR2 FYNNEI. This CDR3 comprises 11 residues. The V gene end was trimmed by 8 bases and the J gene end by 10 bases; junction bases not matched to a gene: 6. This CDR3 reads CASEDRDRAFF. The CDR3 nucleotides are TGTGCCAGCGAGGACAGGGATCGAGCTTTCTTT.

This clone was seen a few times. The CDR3 is CAIGSGTGTYEQYF. The CDR3 DNA is TGTGCCATCGGCTCCGGGACAGGGACCTACGAGCAGTACTTC. The V call is TRBV10-3, the J call TRBJ2-7, with 9 bases aligning to TRBD1. Looked up from germline, CDR1 is ENHRY and CDR2 is SYGVKD. The ends lost 8 bases at V and 2 bases at J; junction bases unmatched: 7. The CDR3 covers 14 residues.

The chain has TRBV4-1 and TRBJ1-1; D not certain. The V end was cut by 0 bases, the J end by 5 bases, with 13 bases between. The germline V gene encodes CDR1 MGHRA and CDR2 YSYEKL. This CDR3 has 15 residues. Written as DNA, the CDR3 is TGCGCCAGCAGCCAAGAGATAGGGAGGCGGACTGAAGCTTTCTTT. This translates into CASSQEIGRRTEAFF.

The chain carries TRBV30 and TRBJ2-1, with D unclear. Trimming took 0 bases from V and 7 from J, leaving 7 bases between them. CDR3 size: 12 residues. The germline V gene has CDR1 GTSNPN and CDR2 SVGIG (reference sequence). CDR3 sequence (DNA): TGTGCCTGGAGTGTACAATGGAATGAGCAGTTCTTC. This gives the protein CAWSVQWNEQFF.